The clone carrying this TCR beta chain was observed a handful of times. The source of the sample is a study of T-cell reconstitution after alpha-beta-depleted transplantation in children. Preparation of the TCRbeta library was carried out with unique molecular identifiers. A single record per CDR3 protein comes from TCRdb applying MiXCR to the PCR reads. The table includes 670,000 or so distinct CDR3 sequences, around 14% detected once. Trimming removed 4 bases from V and 4 bases from J, with 10 bases in between. CDR1 and CDR2 from the germline V gene are SGHTA and FQGNSA. The CDR3 runs to 13 residues.

This specimen consisted of PBMCs, obtained before TCRalphabeta/CD19-depleted stem cell transplant. This receptor was taken from a girl aged 2-10 years with congenital amegakaryocytic thrombocytopenia, due to receive a stem cell transplant. The chain employs TRBV7-2 and TRBJ1-1; D unresolved. CDR3 coding DNA: TGTGCCAGCAGCTCCCCCTTGTTCACTGAAGCTTTCTTT. Encoded protein: CASSSPLFTEAFF. Full variable domain (rest looked up from reference TRBV7-2 and TRBJ1-1): GAGVSQSPSNKVTEKGKDVELRCDPISGHTALYWYRQSLGQGLEFLIYFQGNSAPDKSGLPSDRFSAERTGGSVSTLTIQRTQQEDSAVYLCASSSPLFTEAFFGQGTRLTVV.